These T cell receptor beta chains were read from a single sample in a study of shared clonotypes between healthy human individuals. Sequencing was performed with immunoSEQ multiplex PCR; in TCRdb, only in-frame clones are kept and a portion is missing. Found here are 2,500,000 or so clones, 92% of them singletons; the top ten hold 0.3% to 0.4%. Sequencing was done on a sample of naive CD4+ T cells from PBMCs. Every receptor here comes from a man aged 18 to 29 in good health. Some clones in this sample may be carry-over from other donors' samples. CDR3s include the opening cysteine and the closing phenylalanine or tryptophan. A D gene is named only where the DNA matches it firmly. A clone size is listed for some rows: how often the clone was seen (once, few, many), or a class if it is expanded.

cdr3_nt cdr3_aa cdr3_length clone_size j_call d_call v_call
TGTGCCAGCAGTTATTTTGGGGGCAGGGTAGGCGAGCAGTACTTC CASSYFGGRVGEQYF 15 NA TRBJ2-7 NA TRBV6-5
TGCAGCGTTGTAAAACCCCCGAACACTGAAGCTTTCTTT CSVVKPPNTEAFF 13 NA TRBJ1-1 NA TRBV29-1
TGCGCCAGCAGCCAACACAGCACGAACACCGGGGAGCTGTTTTTT CASSQHSTNTGELFF 15 NA TRBJ2-2 NA TRBV4-1
TGTGCCACCCGTCCTGCAAGCGGGGAGACCCAGTACTTC CATRPASGETQYF 13 NA TRBJ2-5 NA TRBV6-1
TGTGCCAGCAGCCAAACAGGGACGGGGTTCTATGGCTACACCTTC CASSQTGTGFYGYTF 15 NA TRBJ1-2 NA TRBV28
TGTGCCAGCAGTTACGGGCTTTCCCAGCCCCAGCATTTT CASSYGLSQPQHF 13 NA TRBJ1-5 NA TRBV6-6
TGCGCCAGCAGCCAAGAGTGGGGTCCCTCCTACGAGCAGTACTTC CASSQEWGPSYEQYF 15 few TRBJ2-7 NA TRBV4-3
TGTGCTAGTGGTTTAGGGGACCCGAGAGAAAACATTCAGTACTTC CASGLGDPRENIQYF 15 NA TRBJ2-4 NA TRBV12-5
TGTGCCAGCAGTGAAGTGAGGGGCCGCACAGATACGCAGTATTTT CASSEVRGRTDTQYF 15 NA TRBJ2-3 NA TRBV6-1
TGCGCCAGCAGTCAAATCCGGAGGTTCCCCTATGGCTACACCTTC CASSQIRRFPYGYTF 15 NA TRBJ1-2 NA TRBV23-1
TGTGCCAGCAGTTCCCCGTTGCGCAATCAGCCCCAGCATTTT CASSSPLRNQPQHF 14 NA TRBJ1-5 NA TRBV27
TGCGCCAGCAGCTTGGCACATGGGGGGGACACTGAAGCTTTCTTT CASSLAHGGDTEAFF 15 NA TRBJ1-1 NA TRBV5-1